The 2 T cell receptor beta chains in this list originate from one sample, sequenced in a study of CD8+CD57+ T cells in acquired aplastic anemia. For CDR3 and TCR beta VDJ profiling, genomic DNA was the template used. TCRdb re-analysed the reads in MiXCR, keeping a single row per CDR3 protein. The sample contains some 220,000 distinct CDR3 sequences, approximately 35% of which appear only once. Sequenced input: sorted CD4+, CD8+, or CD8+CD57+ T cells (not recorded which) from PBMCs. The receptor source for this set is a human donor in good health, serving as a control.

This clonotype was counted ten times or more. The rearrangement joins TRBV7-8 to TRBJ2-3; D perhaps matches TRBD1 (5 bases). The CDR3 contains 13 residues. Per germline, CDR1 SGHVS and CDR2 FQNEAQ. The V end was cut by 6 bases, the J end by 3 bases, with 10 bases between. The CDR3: CASRPQGTDTQYF. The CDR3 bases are TGTGCCAGCAGACCTCAGGGTACAGATACGCAGTATTTT.

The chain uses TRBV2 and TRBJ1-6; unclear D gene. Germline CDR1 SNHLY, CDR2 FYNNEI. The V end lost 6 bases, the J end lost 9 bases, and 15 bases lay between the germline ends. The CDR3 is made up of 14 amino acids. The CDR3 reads CASRGPDGISPLHF. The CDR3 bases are TGTGCCAGCAGGGGTCCGGACGGGATTTCACCCCTCCACTTT.